The TCR beta chain described here comes from a study of T cells expressing NK-cell markers. Study overall: Investigators obtained TCR beta repertoires from sorted CD3+CD56+NKG2C+, CD3+CD56+NKG2C- and CD3+CD56-NKG2C+ T cells. One of eight sequenced donors was HCMV-seronegative; the other seven were seropositive.

Worth noting for this clonotype: Its antigen is not identified.

General study findings and limits: Dominant NKG2C+ clonotype frequencies of 1.0-7.0% of CD8+ T cells were measured in over five donors.

Scientists made TCR beta cDNA using 5'RACE template switching with UMIs. TCRdb reprocessed the 5' RACE reads; each CDR3 protein has one entry and no DNA is given. Its listing shows roughly 430,000 distinct CDR3 sequences. Germline V gene sequence: CDR1 PRHDT, CDR2 FYEKMQ (reference sequence). The CDR3 has 17 residues. The chain uses TRBV13 and TRBJ2-4; checking the TCRdb D call of TRBD2 is not possible without DNA. This receptor was taken from a woman aged 18 to 75 in good health. Sequencing was carried out using blood T cells: a sorted CD56 or NKG2C T cell subset, CD4+ or CD8+ T cells, or bulk PBMC T cells (not recorded which). The chain's CDR3 is CASSPSLGVLAKNIQYF.